These T cell receptor beta chains were read from a single sample in a study of identical twins. TCRdb reprocessed the 5' RACE reads via MiXCR and lists one record per CDR3 protein. The sample has roughly 690,000 distinct CDR3 sequences; 6.1% are singletons. The sequenced sample was naive T cells sorted from blood. Every receptor here comes from a man aged 18 to 29 in good health. CDR3s include the opening cysteine and the closing phenylalanine or tryptophan. Each record gives: clone size, J gene, D gene, V gene, CDR3 protein, CDR3 DNA. A D gene is named only where the DNA matches it firmly. Only some rows state a clone size, as once, few, many or a class for expanded clones.

>many|TRBJ2-2|.|TRBV12-3/TRBV12-4
CASSWGGGYTGELFF
TGTGCCAGCAGTTGGGGGGGCGGATACACCGGGGAGCTGTTTTTT
>many|TRBJ2-2|.|TRBV28
CASSFGATGELFF
TGTGCCAGCAGTTTCGGGGCAACCGGGGAGCTGTTTTTT
>many|TRBJ2-2|TRBD1|TRBV12-3/TRBV12-4
CASSLDRVTGELFF
TGTGCCAGCAGCCTCGACAGGGTCACCGGGGAGCTGTTTTTT
>.|TRBJ2-1|TRBD1|TRBV12-3/TRBV12-4
CASSRTGQGPEQFF
TGTGCCAGCAGCCGTACGGGACAGGGGCCGGAGCAGTTCTTC
>many|TRBJ2-3|.|TRBV12-3/TRBV12-4
CASSFWEDTQYF
TGTGCCAGCAGTTTTTGGGAAGATACGCAGTATTTT
>many|TRBJ2-7|.|TRBV29-1
CSVGLKMTYEQYF
TGCAGCGTGGGCCTAAAGATGACCTACGAGCAGTACTTC
>few|TRBJ1-1|.|TRBV19
CASSIRGRETEAFF
TGTGCCAGTAGTATCCGGGGGCGGGAGACTGAAGCTTTCTTT
>many|TRBJ1-1|.|TRBV20-1
CSARAVGMNTEAFF
TGCAGTGCTAGGGCGGTGGGGATGAACACTGAAGCTTTCTTT
>.|TRBJ2-4|.|TRBV12-3/TRBV12-4
CASSLGSGGNIQYF
TGTGCCAGCAGTTTAGGTTCAGGCGGAAACATTCAGTACTTC
>many|TRBJ2-7|.|TRBV12-3/TRBV12-4
CASSTLGSEQYF
TGTGCCAGCAGCACCCTAGGCTCCGAGCAGTACTTC
>many|TRBJ2-4|.|TRBV9
CASSGALVDIQYF
TGTGCCAGCAGCGGGGCCCTCGTGGACATTCAGTACTTC
>.|TRBJ2-3|.|TRBV5-1
CASSLEGSPDTQYF
TGCGCCAGCAGCTTGGAAGGCAGCCCAGATACGCAGTATTTT
>many|TRBJ2-1|TRBD2|TRBV25-1
CASSRTSGRLLVRNEQFF
TGTGCCAGCAGTAGAACTAGCGGGAGGCTCTTGGTCCGCAATGAGCAGTTCTTC
>many|TRBJ2-1|TRBD2|TRBV20-1
CSAPRLAGGPNEAFF
TGCAGTGCCCCAAGACTAGCGGGAGGGCCTAATGAGGCGTTCTTC
>many|TRBJ1-4|.|TRBV29-1
CSAYTRNFNEKLFF
TGCAGCGCTTATACCCGGAATTTTAATGAAAAACTGTTTTTT
>many|TRBJ2-7|.|TRBV3-1
CASSQGRFSYEQYF
TGTGCCAGCAGCCAAGGGCGGTTCTCCTACGAGCAGTACTTC
>many|TRBJ2-3|.|TRBV15
CATSREGTRTDTQYF
TGTGCCACCAGCAGAGAAGGCACCCGGACAGATACGCAGTATTTT
>.|TRBJ2-1|.|TRBV11-2
CASSLGRADEQFF
TGTGCCAGCAGCTTAGGCAGGGCGGATGAGCAGTTCTTC
>few|TRBJ2-1|TRBD2|TRBV7-9
CASSLGLAGGHYNEQFF
TGTGCCAGCAGCCTCGGACTAGCGGGAGGACACTACAATGAGCAGTTCTTC
>few|TRBJ2-3|TRBD2|TRBV10-3
CAISAASGRAESDTQYF
TGTGCCATCAGTGCCGCTAGCGGGAGGGCCGAATCAGATACGCAGTATTTT
>many|TRBJ1-5|.|TRBV5-5
CASSLAFGDNQPQHF
TGTGCCAGCAGCCTTGCCTTCGGGGACAATCAGCCCCAGCATTTT
>many|TRBJ2-1|TRBD2|TRBV29-1
CSEISGTSGTSSYNEQFF
TGCAGCGAGATCTCCGGGACTAGCGGGACGAGCTCCTACAATGAGCAGTTCTTC
>.|TRBJ2-1|TRBD2|TRBV29-1
CSVEDLAGVGNNEQFF
TGCAGCGTTGAAGATCTAGCGGGAGTCGGGAACAATGAGCAGTTCTTC
>many|TRBJ1-1|.|TRBV24-1
CATNDPGDTEAFF
TGTGCCACCAACGATCCAGGAGACACTGAAGCTTTCTTT
>.|TRBJ2-7|.|TRBV7-9
CASSPWTGQEGEQYF
TGTGCCAGCAGCCCCTGGACAGGCCAGGAGGGCGAGCAGTACTTC
>.|TRBJ2-3|.|TRBV28
CASSQFGGTQYF
TGTGCCAGCAGCCAGTTCGGGGGCACGCAGTATTTT
>many|TRBJ2-5|TRBD1|TRBV28
CASRGQKETQYF
TGTGCCAGCCGGGGACAGAAAGAGACCCAGTACTTC
>.|TRBJ1-1|.|TRBV10-3
CAISESDTEAFF
TGTGCCATCAGTGAGTCCGACACTGAAGCTTTCTTT
>many|TRBJ1-2|.|TRBV12-3/TRBV12-4
CASSLGAAYGYTF
TGTGCCAGCAGTTTAGGGGCAGCCTATGGCTACACCTTC
>many|TRBJ1-1|.|TRBV4-2
CASSQDLTTNTEAFF
TGTGCCAGCAGCCAAGATCTTACGACGAACACTGAAGCTTTCTTT
>.|TRBJ2-1|.|TRBV5-1
CASSLAADSSYNEQFF
TGCGCCAGCAGCTTGGCAGCGGATAGCTCCTACAATGAGCAGTTCTTC
>many|TRBJ2-1|TRBD2|TRBV20-1
CSARTRDTYNEQFF
TGCAGTGCCCGGACTAGAGACACATACAATGAGCAGTTCTTC
>many|TRBJ1-2|TRBD1|TRBV24-1
CATSDPGQGVPFGYTF
TGTGCCACCAGTGATCCGGGACAGGGAGTTCCCTTTGGCTACACCTTC
>many|TRBJ2-7|.|TRBV9
CASSVGASSYEQYF
TGTGCCAGCAGCGTAGGGGCTTCCTCCTACGAGCAGTACTTC
>many|TRBJ2-2|.|TRBV12-3/TRBV12-4
CASTPFEGGELFF
TGTGCCAGCACCCCTTTTGAGGGCGGGGAGCTGTTTTTT